What follows describes a single T cell receptor beta chain. The antigen is unknown. Through a sample-barcoded 5' primer and a J-beta primer mix, a second PCR was run for roughly 6 to 12 cycles. TCRdb passed the 5' RACE reads through MiXCR, listing each CDR3 protein once. The sample holds 1.5 million to 2 million distinct CDR3 sequences, about two fifths seen once. Whenever a sample was processed, at least 6 million PBMCs were isolated. This sample is part of a study of blood T cells in healthy people across ages. Study-wide points: Estimates drawn from one million T cells were deemed to understate diversity.

Material: blood. The receptor's source is a human donor in good health.

CDR3 sequence reads: CASSLRGSYQETQYF. The CDR3 region has the DNA TGTGCCAGCAGCTTAAGGGGCAGCTACCAAGAGACCCAGTACTTC. V is TRBV7-2 and J is TRBJ2-5; D perhaps matches TRBD1 (5 bases). Germline lookup yields CDR1 SGHTA and CDR2 FQGNSA. Trimming took off 2 bases at V and 0 bases at J, with 10 bases between the two ends. CDR3 length: 15 residues.